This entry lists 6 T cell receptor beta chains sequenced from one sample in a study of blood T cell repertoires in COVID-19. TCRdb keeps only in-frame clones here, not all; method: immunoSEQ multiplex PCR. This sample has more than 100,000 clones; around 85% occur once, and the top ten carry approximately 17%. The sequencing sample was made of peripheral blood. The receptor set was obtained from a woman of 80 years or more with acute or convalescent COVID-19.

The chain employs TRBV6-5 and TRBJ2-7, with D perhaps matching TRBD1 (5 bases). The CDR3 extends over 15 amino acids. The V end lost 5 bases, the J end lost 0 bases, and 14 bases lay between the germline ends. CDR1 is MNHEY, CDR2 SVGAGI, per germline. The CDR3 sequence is CASSRVTASSYEQYF. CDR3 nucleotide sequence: TGTGCCAGCAGTAGGGTGACAGCAAGCTCCTACGAGCAGTACTTC.

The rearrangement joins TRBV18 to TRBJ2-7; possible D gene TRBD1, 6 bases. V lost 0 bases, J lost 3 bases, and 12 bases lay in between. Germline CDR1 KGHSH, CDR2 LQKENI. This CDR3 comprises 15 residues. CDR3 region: CASSPPGKQGYEQYF. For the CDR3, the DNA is TGTGCCAGCTCACCACCGGGGAAACAGGGCTACGAGCAGTACTTC.

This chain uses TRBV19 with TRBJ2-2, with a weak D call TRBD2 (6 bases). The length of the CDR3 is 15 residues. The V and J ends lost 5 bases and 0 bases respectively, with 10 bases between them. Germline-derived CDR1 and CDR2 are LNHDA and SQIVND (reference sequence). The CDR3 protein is CASSRSSANTGELFF. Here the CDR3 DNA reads TGTGCCAGTAGTCGGTCTAGCGCGAACACCGGGGAGCTGTTTTTT.

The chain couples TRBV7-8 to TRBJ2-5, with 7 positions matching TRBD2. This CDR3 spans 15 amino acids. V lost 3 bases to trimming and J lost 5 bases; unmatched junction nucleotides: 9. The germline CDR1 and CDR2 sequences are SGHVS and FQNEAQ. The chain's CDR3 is CASSLVVRGGETQYF. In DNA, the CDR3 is TGTGCCAGCAGCTTGGTCGTGAGGGGAGGGGAGACCCAGTACTTC.

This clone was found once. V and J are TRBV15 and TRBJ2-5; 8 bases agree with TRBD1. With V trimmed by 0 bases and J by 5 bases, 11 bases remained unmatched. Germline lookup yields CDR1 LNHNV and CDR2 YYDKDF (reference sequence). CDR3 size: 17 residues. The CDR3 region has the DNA TGTGCCACCAGCAGAGATTTATGGCAGGGGGCGAAGGAGACCCAGTACTTC. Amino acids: CATSRDLWQGAKETQYF.

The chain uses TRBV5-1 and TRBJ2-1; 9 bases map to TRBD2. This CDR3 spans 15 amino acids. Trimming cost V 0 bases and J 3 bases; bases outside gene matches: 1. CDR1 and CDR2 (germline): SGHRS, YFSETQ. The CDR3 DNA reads TGCGCCAGCAGCTTGGTAGCGGGAGACTACAATGAGCAGTTCTTC. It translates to CASSLVAGDYNEQFF.